This is a list of T cell receptor beta chains from one sample in a study of shared clonotypes between healthy human individuals. Profiled with immunoSEQ multiplex PCR; TCRdb holds only in-frame clones, not every one. Among some 2.4 million clones listed, roughly 93% were seen once. Sequencing input: naive CD4+ T cells from PBMCs. The receptors here all came from a man between 18 and 35 years old in good health. Some clones in this sample may be carry-over from other donors' samples. The CDR3 runs from the conserved cysteine through the conserved F or W.

V: TRBV5-1; J: TRBJ1-1; CDR3: CASSLGGQGGTEAFF
V: TRBV18; J: TRBJ2-6; CDR3: CASSPSGSGANVLTF
V: TRBV5-1; J: TRBJ2-1; CDR3: CASSPLAGEVNEQFF
V: TRBV30; J: TRBJ1-5; CDR3: CAWSTVSNQPQHF
V: TRBV28; J: TRBJ2-7; CDR3: CASRDSQGAYEQYF
V: TRBV19; J: TRBJ2-2; CDR3: CASSVTNTGELFF
V: TRBV4-1; J: TRBJ2-6; CDR3: CASSQGRASGANVLTF
V: TRBV28; J: TRBJ1-3; CDR3: CASSRGGSFSGNTIYF
V: TRBV5-1; J: NA; CDR3: CASRGTSGPLRGEQYF
V: TRBV7-2; J: TRBJ2-7; CDR3: CASSLVGGESYEQYF
V: TRBV2; J: TRBJ2-7; CDR3: CASSEGTGDIYEQYF
V: TRBV2; J: TRBJ1-4; CDR3: CASIGETTNEKLFF
V: TRBV7-3; J: TRBJ2-3; CDR3: CASSLAGPTDTQYF
V: TRBV5-1; J: TRBJ1-1; CDR3: CASSFGISTEAFF
V: TRBV4-1; J: TRBJ2-6; CDR3: CASSPRQSRSGANVLTF
V: TRBV5-1; J: TRBJ1-2; CDR3: CASSLAEGAGGYGYTF
V: TRBV28; J: TRBJ1-2; CDR3: CASTAGTNYGYTF
V: TRBV19; J: TRBJ2-2; CDR3: CASSMGTANTGELFF
V: TRBV2; J: TRBJ2-1; CDR3: CASRISGTGAYNEQFF
V: TRBV28; J: TRBJ2-7; CDR3: CASRPPGRHYEQYF
V: TRBV4-1; J: TRBJ2-2; CDR3: CASSQASGFGTGELFF
V: TRBV19; J: TRBJ2-1; CDR3: CASSIGSTGSSYNEQFF
V: TRBV5-1; J: TRBJ2-7; CDR3: CASSGLAGAPVGGEQYF
V: TRBV19; J: TRBJ2-1; CDR3: CASSTPTLPEEQFF
V: TRBV5-1; J: TRBJ2-1; CDR3: CASSYYNEQFF
V: TRBV10-3; J: TRBJ2-1; CDR3: CAISEITSDYNEQFF
V: TRBV7-9; J: TRBJ1-2; CDR3: CASSLAGQGAGGYTF
V: TRBV5-8; J: TRBJ2-7; CDR3: CASSLRTSGPSYEQYF
V: TRBV18; J: TRBJ2-2; CDR3: CASSPQRPGNTGELFF
V: TRBV14; J: TRBJ1-1; CDR3: CASSQVVKGWGEAFF
V: TRBV10-2; J: TRBJ2-7; CDR3: CASSLQGAHYEQYF